This is a list of T cell receptor beta chains from one sample in a study of cytomegalovirus exposure and HLA in healthy donors. Only in-frame clones appear in the TCRdb table, and some are missing; sequencing was by immunoSEQ multiplex PCR. This sample has almost 200,000 clones, with roughly 80% found just once. Sequenced sample: PBMCs. The receptors stem from a male donor in good health and CMV-seropositive. The CDR3 runs from the conserved cysteine through the conserved F or W. Each record gives: J gene, V gene, CDR3 protein.

TRBJ2-2 | TRBV9 | CASFREGTGELFF
TRBJ1-2 | TRBV7-3 | CASSYSGGSYGYTF
TRBJ2-5 | TRBV28 | CASSSGSAGFQETQYF
TRBJ1-5 | TRBV27 | CASSLSHSSNQPQHF
TRBJ2-7 | TRBV9 | CASSVAGGQVVWEQYF
TRBJ2-3 | TRBV28 | CASTLGTSGTDTQYF
TRBJ2-7 | TRBV7-2 | CARKTYGTSVVEQYF
TRBJ2-1 | TRBV9 | CASSVGSLTYNEQFF
TRBJ1-4 | TRBV18 | CASSPRGEARFGKLFF
TRBJ1-3 | TRBV15 | CATSRDRALYGNTIYF
TRBJ1-2 | TRBV4-3 | CASSAHLDRQYGYTF
TRBJ2-2 | TRBV12-5 | CASGMGREGYTGELFF
TRBJ2-2 | TRBV5-6 | CASSFTVSGELFF
TRBJ2-3 | TRBV28 | CASSVLAGSPDTQYF
TRBJ2-1 | TRBV9 | CASSPEGDSYNEQFF
TRBJ2-7 | TRBV7-9 | CASSLDRGEKYF
TRBJ2-7 | TRBV5-5 | CASSLVPGSYEQYF
TRBJ1-1 | TRBV28 | CASDDRENTEAFF
TRBJ1-3 | TRBV9 | CASSVVTGQGIPSSGNTIYF
TRBJ2-6 | TRBV7-9 | CASSTTGAGANVLTF
TRBJ2-1 | TRBV29-1 | CSVEPWTGGSYNEQFF
TRBJ1-2 | TRBV28 | CASSLAPGISYGYTF
TRBJ2-7 | TRBV10-3 | CAIRLTGQDYEQYF
TRBJ2-7 | TRBV7-6 | CASSSPPDRGGEQYF
TRBJ1-1 | TRBV10-3 | CAIRPENMNTEAFF
TRBJ2-2 | TRBV29-1 | CSVTPGTGELFF
TRBJ1-4 | TRBV14 | CASSPGETATNEKLFF
TRBJ2-1 | TRBV11-1 | CASSLDGTSLNEQFF
TRBJ2-5 | TRBV29-1 | CSVEDESSGYQETQYF
TRBJ2-7 | TRBV7-9 | CASSPTSPFIGGSSYEQYF
TRBJ2-5 | TRBV27 | CASSQGETQYF
TRBJ1-3 | TRBV7-2 | CASSLARRAGGSGNTIYF
TRBJ1-2 | TRBV19 | CASSPGQAGYGYTF
TRBJ2-7 | TRBV7-2 | CASSLGGAYTYEQYF
TRBJ2-1 | TRBV7-9 | CSSSRGNEQFF
TRBJ1-1 | TRBV28 | CASSLRQGVTNTEAFF
TRBJ1-4 | TRBV10-3 | CAISRSAATNEKLFF
TRBJ1-1 | TRBV7-6 | CASSLGAGSGGEAFF
TRBJ1-1 | TRBV25-1 | CASSKVRGGTEAFF
TRBJ2-7 | TRBV7-2 | CASSLAPGYYEQYF
TRBJ1-1 | TRBV27 | CASSLPPGQGYTEAFF
TRBJ2-5 | TRBV18 | CASSPGARGYFQETQYF
TRBJ1-2 | TRBV29-1 | CSVGQVYGYTF
TRBJ2-1 | TRBV7-2 | CASSSSGSIYNEQFF
TRBJ2-2 | TRBV6-6 | CASMFRSTNTGELFF
TRBJ2-1 | TRBV5-4 | CASSLGGGLGDEQFF
TRBJ1-1 | TRBV9 | CASSPTGQWNTEAFF
TRBJ2-5 | TRBV9 | CASSVGGLAETQYF